The TCR beta chain under discussion was sequenced for a study of OX40 agonist ivuxolimab in advanced cancers. Study in general: Ivuxolimab was delivered to patients intravenously every 2 weeks at doses spanning 0.01 to 10 mg/kg.

Findings and caveats of the study: Antigen specificity remained undetermined for the expanded peripheral T cells.

CDR1 is MNHEY, CDR2 SMNVEV, per germline (reference sequence). V dropped 3 bases and J dropped 4 bases, with 13 bases sitting between them. CDR3 length: 15 residues. Profiling relied on immunoSEQ multiplex PCR, and the TCRdb table lists in-frame clones only, not all of them. The sample lists some 150,000 clones; around nine tenths were seen once. With respect to this clone: The antigen is not known.

The sample here was CD4+ or CD8+ T cells sorted from blood, taken in a trial of the OX40 agonist ivuxolimab. The TCR sequence derives from an adult with an advanced solid tumor such as melanoma, head and neck, liver or kidney cancer. The V call is TRBV27, the J call TRBJ1-3; D uncertain. The CDR3 DNA is TGTGCCAGCAGTTTCGGGGTCGGATTAGGAAACACCATATATTTT. Its protein is CASSFGVGLGNTIYF.